This T cell receptor beta chain was observed in a study of chemoradiotherapy in HPV16-positive cancers. Across the study: Candidate HPV-specific T-cell clones and common TCR motifs came from functional assays in a couple of HPV16-positive patients. Notes on the study in general: The functional HPV-specific definition rests on just a couple of HPV16-positive patients. During treatment, candidate HPV-specific clones and E7-related motifs expanded in tumor.

Repeated repertoire sampling spanned the course of chemoradiotherapy. V was shortened by 9 bases and J by 7 bases, with 21 bases between the two germline ends. Germline assignment: CDR1 LNHDA and CDR2 SQIVND (reference sequence). The CDR3 is 14 residues long. About this clone: Its antigen is not known.

Repertoires were generated with immunoSEQ multiplex PCR, while TCRdb's copy carries only in-frame clones and drops some. The sample holds approximately 35,000 clones; about nine tenths are singletons and the top ten take 3.5% to 4%. The V gene is TRBV19, the J gene TRBJ1-1, with D possibly matching TRBD1 (6 bases). The sequences come from blood, collected from a patient who underwent chemoradiotherapy. This clonotype was sampled from a human donor with HPV-associated anogenital cancer. This CDR3 is CASQGLSGFGEAFF. In DNA form, the CDR3 reads TGTGCCAGCCAGGGGCTCTCGGGCTTCGGTGAAGCTTTCTTT. The full variable domain, completed using reference TRBV19 and TRBJ1-1, is DGGITQSPKYLFRKEGQNVTLSCEQNLNHDAMYWYRQDPGQGLRLIYYSQIVNDFQKGDIAEGYSVSREKKESFPLTVTSAQKNPTAFYLCASQGLSGFGEAFFGQGTRLTVV.